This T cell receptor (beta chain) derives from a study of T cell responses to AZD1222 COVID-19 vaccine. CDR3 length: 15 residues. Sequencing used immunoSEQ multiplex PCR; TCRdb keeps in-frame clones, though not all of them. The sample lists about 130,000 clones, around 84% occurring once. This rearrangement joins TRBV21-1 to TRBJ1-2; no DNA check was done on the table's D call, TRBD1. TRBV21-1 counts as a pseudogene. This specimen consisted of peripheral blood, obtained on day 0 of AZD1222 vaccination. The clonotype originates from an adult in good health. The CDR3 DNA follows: TGTGCCAGCAGCATCGGGGGACAGGGAAAGCCTGGCTACACCTTC. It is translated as CASSIGGQGKPGYTF.